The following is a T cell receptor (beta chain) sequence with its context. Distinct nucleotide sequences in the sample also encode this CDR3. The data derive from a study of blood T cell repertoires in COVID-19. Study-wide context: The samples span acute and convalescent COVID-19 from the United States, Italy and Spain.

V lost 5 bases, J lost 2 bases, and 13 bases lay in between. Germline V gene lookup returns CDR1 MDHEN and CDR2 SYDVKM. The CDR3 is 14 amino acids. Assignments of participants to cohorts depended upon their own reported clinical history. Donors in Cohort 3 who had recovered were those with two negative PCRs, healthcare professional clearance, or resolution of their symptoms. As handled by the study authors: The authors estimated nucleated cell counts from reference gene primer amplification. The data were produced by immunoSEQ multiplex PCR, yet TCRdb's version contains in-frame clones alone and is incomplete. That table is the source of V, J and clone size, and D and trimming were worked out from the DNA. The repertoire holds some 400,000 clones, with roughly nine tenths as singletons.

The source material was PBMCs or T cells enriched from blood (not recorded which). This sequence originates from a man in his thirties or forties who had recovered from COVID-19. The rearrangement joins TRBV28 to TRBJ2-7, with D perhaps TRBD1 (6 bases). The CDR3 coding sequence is TGTGCCAGCAGTCTGACAGGTGGCACCTACGAGCAGTACTTC. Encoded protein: CASSLTGGTYEQYF.